These 18 T cell receptor beta chains originate from one sample sequenced in a study of neoadjuvant nivolumab and ipilimumab in lung cancer. TCRdb's table, derived via immunoSEQ multiplex PCR, lists solely in-frame clones and lacks some. The sample contains about 38,000 clones, roughly 89% of which appear only once. This specimen consisted of peripheral blood, obtained before neoadjuvant nivolumab, alone or with ipilimumab. The receptor set was obtained from an adult with non-small cell lung cancer.

The chain joins TRBV7-2 to TRBJ2-2; the D gene is possibly TRBD1 (6 bases). This CDR3 region has 18 residues. V lost 2 bases and J 0 bases, leaving 16 bases between the germline ends. From germline, CDR1 is SGHTA and CDR2 FQGNSA. The CDR3 here is CASSLYGTGYANTGELFF. DNA of the CDR3: TGTGCCAGCAGCTTATATGGAACAGGGTACGCGAACACCGGGGAGCTGTTTTTT.

The CDR3 DNA sequence: TGTGCCAGCAGCCAAGAGCGCCGGACTAGCGGACAAGAGACCCAGTACTTC. Translated: CASSQERRTSGQETQYF. J is TRBJ2-5 and V is TRBV4-2; 10 bases fit TRBD2. The CDR3 spans 17 residues. Trimming took 0 bases from V and 2 from J; bases not matched to a gene: 6. Germline V gene data show CDR1 as LGHNA and CDR2 as YNFKEQ.

This clone was detected only a few times. This chain joins TRBV6-1 and TRBJ2-7; D uncertain. Trimming shortened V by 6 bases and J by 3 bases, and 9 bases separated the two germline ends. The length of the CDR3 is 12 residues. Germline V gene lookup returns CDR1 MNHNS and CDR2 SASEGT. CDR3 protein: CASRERFYEQYF. The CDR3 DNA sequence: TGTGCCAGCAGGGAACGGTTCTACGAGCAGTACTTC.

This clone was counted a single time. V is TRBV19 and J is TRBJ2-6, with a tentative D call TRBD2 (6 bases). Germline V gives CDR1 LNHDA, CDR2 SQIVND (reference sequence). V gave up 5 bases and J gave up 2 bases, with 16 bases separating them. The CDR3 runs 17 residues. As DNA, the CDR3 is TGTGCCAGTAGTCTCGACGAGGAGGGGCCTGGGGCCAACGTCCTGACTTTC. Encoded protein: CASSLDEEGPGANVLTF.

This clone came up a few times. V gene TRBV19 combines with J gene TRBJ2-7, with 7 bases fitting TRBD2. CDR3 length: 14 amino acids. Trimming removed 5 bases from V and 5 bases from J; junction bases left unmatched: 9. The germline CDR1 and CDR2 sequences are LNHDA and SQIVND (reference sequence). The CDR3 DNA sequence: TGTGCCAGTAGTGATACGGGCGGGAGCCACGAGCAGTACTTC. This gives the protein CASSDTGGSHEQYF.

The chain couples TRBV30 to TRBJ2-1; 13 nucleotides match TRBD2. The V gene end was trimmed by 0 bases and the J gene end by 8 bases; junction bases not matched to a gene: 7. CDR1 is GTSNPN and CDR2 is SVGIG in the germline V gene (reference sequence). CDR3 length: 16 amino acids. The CDR3 DNA sequence: TGTGCCTGGAGTGTACTAGCGGGAGGGCCAACATATGAGCAGTTCTTC. Encoded protein: CAWSVLAGGPTYEQFF.

The chain employs TRBV18 and TRBJ2-2; D is unresolved. V dropped 0 bases and J dropped 5 bases, with 4 bases sitting between them. This CDR3 contains 13 residues. Germline CDR1 reads KGHSH; CDR2 reads LQKENI. The CDR3 is CASSPPVTGELFF. As DNA, the CDR3 is TGTGCCAGCTCACCACCGGTTACCGGGGAGCTGTTTTTT.

This clone was seen just once. CDR3 protein: CASSSEHRANYGYTF. The CDR3 region has the DNA TGTGCCAGCAGTTCCGAACACAGGGCCAACTATGGCTACACCTTC. The rearrangement uses TRBV28 and TRBJ1-2; the D gene is possibly TRBD1 (6 bases). The CDR3 consists of 15 residues. V lost 4 bases and J 2 bases, leaving 14 bases between the germline ends. Germline assignment: CDR1 MDHEN and CDR2 SYDVKM.

This sequence joins TRBV7-9 and TRBJ2-7; 8 nucleotides line up with TRBD1. V lost 5 bases and J lost 6; bases outside the gene matches: 9. Looked up from germline, CDR1 is SEHNR and CDR2 is FQNEAQ (reference sequence). This CDR3 is built from 14 residues. CDR3 protein: CASSLRTGPGEQYF. DNA of the CDR3: TGTGCCAGCAGCCTGAGGACAGGGCCAGGCGAGCAGTACTTC.

This clone was counted only a few times. V gene TRBV6-4 combines with J gene TRBJ1-2; 8 nucleotides match TRBD1. CDR3 length: 15 residues. The V gene's germline CDR1 is MRHNA and CDR2 SNTAGT. The ends lost 4 bases at V and 3 bases at J; junction bases unmatched: 7. CDR3 amino acids: CASSAGQGPDYGYTF. As DNA, the CDR3 is TGTGCCAGCAGTGCCGGACAGGGACCGGACTATGGCTACACCTTC.

J is TRBJ2-5 and V is TRBV4-1, with 7 positions matching TRBD1. V shed 4 bases, J shed 5 bases, and the junction held 4 bases outside the gene matches. The germline CDR1 and CDR2 sequences are MGHRA and YSYEKL. The CDR3 consists of 13 residues. As DNA, the CDR3 is TGCGCCAGCAGCCGACAGGGTTTGGAGACCCAGTACTTC. Its translation: CASSRQGLETQYF.

The chain carries TRBV30 and TRBJ1-1; weak D call: TRBD1 (5 bases). Trimming left V 5 bases short and J 1 base short, with 11 bases between. CDR3 length: 13 amino acids. CDR1 GTSNPN and CDR2 SVGIG come from the germline V gene (reference sequence). The CDR3 DNA follows: TGTGCCTGGGTCAGGGCGGGGAACACTGAAGCTTTCTTT. Translation gives CAWVRAGNTEAFF.

The chain carries TRBV7-2 and TRBJ2-5, with D possibly being TRBD1 or TRBD2 (7 bases each). Per germline, CDR1 SGHTA and CDR2 FQGNSA. The CDR3 extends over 15 amino acids. Trimming took off 5 bases at V and 2 bases at J, with 15 bases between the two ends. The CDR3 loop reads CASSLTAGQQETQYF. CDR3 nucleotide sequence: TGTGCCAGCAGCCTAACAGCGGGACAGCAAGAGACCCAGTACTTC.

The rearrangement links TRBV6-5 to TRBJ2-2, with D perhaps matching TRBD1 (6 bases). V shed 2 bases and J shed 7 bases, with 17 bases lying between them. Germline V gene lookup returns CDR1 MNHEY and CDR2 SVGAGI. This CDR3 spans 16 amino acids. This CDR3 is CASSYLYRAMNGELFF. CDR3 DNA: TGTGCCAGCAGTTACCTGTACAGGGCGATGAACGGGGAGCTGTTTTTT.

This chain joins TRBV7-6 and TRBJ2-5; D is unresolved. V gave up 5 bases and J gave up 1 base, with 11 bases separating them. Germline loops: CDR1 SGHVS, CDR2 FNYEAQ. The CDR3 runs to 14 residues. This CDR3 is CASSLGRIQETQYF. The CDR3 nucleotides read TGTGCCAGCAGCCTCGGACGGATCCAAGAGACCCAGTACTTC.

V gene TRBV7-8 combines with J gene TRBJ2-3; 8 positions agree with TRBD1. V dropped 7 bases and J dropped 2; count of bases not matched to a gene: 11. This CDR3 region has 16 residues. Germline V gene data show CDR1 as SGHVS and CDR2 as FQNEAQ. DNA of the CDR3: TGTGCCAGCACCCGGACAGGGAGATCCGACACAGATACGCAGTATTTT. The encoded protein is CASTRTGRSDTDTQYF.

This rearrangement joins TRBV27 to TRBJ2-6; tentative D call: TRBD2 (5 bases). Deletions cut 6 bases from V and 1 base from J, with 7 bases between. The CDR3 length is 14 residues. In germline, CDR1 is MNHEY, CDR2 SMNVEV (reference sequence). CDR3 sequence reads: CASSGDSGANVLTF. In DNA, the CDR3 is TGTGCCAGCAGCGGGGATTCTGGGGCCAACGTCCTGACTTTC.

The chain couples TRBV30 to TRBJ1-4; D is ambiguous. Trimming cost V 0 bases and J 8 bases, with 19 bases left between them. CDR1 is GTSNPN and CDR2 is SVGIG in the germline V gene (reference sequence). CDR3 length equals 16 residues. This CDR3 reads CAWSVGWKGNGEKLFF. CDR3 sequence (DNA): TGTGCCTGGAGTGTCGGTTGGAAAGGGAATGGGGAAAAACTGTTTTTT.